These 28 T cell receptor beta chains were all obtained from the same sample, sequenced in a study of shared clonotypes between healthy human individuals. The protocol was immunoSEQ multiplex PCR, while the TCRdb copy is restricted to in-frame clones and leaves out a portion. In the table there are around 2,000,000 clones, about 95% of which are singletons. CD8 cells regarded as naive lacked CD45RO, were positively chosen for CCR7, and omitted terminally differentiated effector memory CD45RA+ cells. The sample taken for sequencing was naive CD8+ T cells sorted from blood. The receptors originated from a man in his late teens or twenties in good health.

The chain carries TRBV28 and TRBJ1-1; unclear D gene. V lost 3 bases to trimming and J lost 5 bases, with 10 bases between them. Germline CDR1 is MDHEN and CDR2 is SYDVKM. The CDR3 sequence is 13 residues long. The CDR3 DNA sequence: TGTGCCAGCAGTTTGGGCTCGGAGACTGAAGCTTTCTTT. Translating gives CASSLGSETEAFF.

This clone was counted once. The genes are TRBV7-8 and TRBJ1-3; no reliable D call. Trimming removed 3 bases at V and 0 bases at J, with 9 bases between. The CDR3 sequence is 15 residues long. Germline V gene lookup returns CDR1 SGHVS and CDR2 FQNEAQ. CDR3 in DNA: TGTGCCAGCAGCTTCGACGGATCCTCTGGAAACACCATATATTTT. Protein: CASSFDGSSGNTIYF.

In regard to this clone: A junction end diverges from the germline sequence, so it may reflect a read error. The chain combines TRBV7-7 with TRBJ2-1; 16 positions match TRBD2. The CDR3 is 21 residues long. Germline values: CDR1 SSHAT, CDR2 FNYEAQ (reference sequence). The CDR3 nucleotides read TGTGCTAGCAGCGGAGAGGTCACTGGGACTAGCGGGAGGGGGTCCTACAATGAGCAGTTCTTC. Its protein product is CASSGEVTGTSGRGSYNEQFF.

The gene calls are TRBV19 and TRBJ1-6; TRBD1 aligns across 7 bases. The germline V gene encodes CDR1 LNHDA and CDR2 SQIVND (reference sequence). J was trimmed by 0 bases and V by 6 bases; bases with no gene match: 2. This CDR3 spans 15 amino acids. CDR3 residues: CASSDRDSYNSPLHF. The DNA of the CDR3 is TGTGCCAGTAGCGACAGGGACTCCTATAATTCACCCCTCCACTTT.

The chain is built from TRBV15 and TRBJ2-7; 7 nucleotides match TRBD1. The CDR3 is made up of 15 amino acids. Losses at the gene ends were 3 bases for V and 2 bases for J; bases not matched to a gene: 7. Germline lookup yields CDR1 LNHNV and CDR2 YYDKDF (reference sequence). In DNA, the CDR3 is TGTGCCACCAGCAGTACTAGACAGGGAGCCTACGAGCAGTACTTC. Amino acids: CATSSTRQGAYEQYF.

This chain uses TRBV25-1 with TRBJ1-2; no clear D gene. Germline CDR1 reads MGHDK; CDR2 reads SYGVNS. Deletions cut 3 bases from V and 5 bases from J, with 7 bases between. The length of the CDR3 is 12 residues. The CDR3 protein is CASSDGVYGYTF. The CDR3 region has the DNA TGTGCCAGCAGTGACGGAGTTTATGGCTACACCTTC.

The CDR3 DNA follows: TGTGCCAGCAGCTTAGGGGTGGGACGCTCCTACGAGCAGTACTTC. As protein: CASSLGVGRSYEQYF. The rearrangement uses TRBV7-9 and TRBJ2-7, with D perhaps given as TRBD1 or TRBD2 (5 bases each). Per germline, CDR1 SEHNR and CDR2 FQNEAQ (reference sequence). This CDR3 region has 15 residues. V was pared by 1 base and J by 0 bases, with 10 bases between. Full variable domain (rest looked up from reference TRBV7-9 and TRBJ2-7): DTGVSQNPRHKITKRGQNVTFRCDPISEHNRLYWYRQTLGQGPEFLTYFQNEAQLEKSRLLSDRFSAERPKGSFSTLEIQRTEQGDSAMYLCASSLGVGRSYEQYFGPGTRLTVT.

The chain uses TRBV5-6 and TRBJ2-4; a possible D gene is TRBD1 (6 bases). The V end was cut by 1 base, the J end by 0 bases, with 14 bases between. Germline CDR1 is SGHDT and CDR2 is YYEEEE. The CDR3 runs 17 residues. CDR3 nucleotides: TGTGCCAGCAGCTTGTACTTAGCAGGGGAAGCCAAAAACATTCAGTACTTC. Amino acid sequence: CASSLYLAGEAKNIQYF.

V gene TRBV5-1 combines with J gene TRBJ2-1, with 10 bases identical to TRBD1. Germline CDR1 and CDR2: SGHRS and YFSETQ. V lost 2 bases, J lost 7 bases, and 6 bases stayed unmatched. The CDR3 is 15 amino acids. The chain's CDR3 is CASSFDRGLQNEQFF. As DNA, the CDR3 is TGCGCCAGCAGCTTCGACAGGGGGCTCCAAAATGAGCAGTTCTTC.

The V gene is TRBV27, the J gene TRBJ1-1; the D gene is possibly TRBD1 (5 bases). The CDR3 has 15 amino acids. The V end lost 3 bases, the J end lost 5 bases, and 16 bases lay between the germline ends. Looked up from germline, CDR1 is MNHEY and CDR2 is SMNVEV (reference sequence). This chain's CDR3 is CASSFGGGFRTEAFF. CDR3 in DNA: TGTGCCAGCAGTTTCGGGGGGGGTTTTAGGACTGAAGCTTTCTTT.

Turning to this clone: Within the sample, other DNA sequences also encode this same CDR3. The chain uses TRBV6-1 and TRBJ2-7; D may be TRBD1 or TRBD2 (5 bases each). The V end was cut by 1 base, the J end by 0 bases, with 10 bases between. The CDR3 is 15 amino acids. Germline CDR1 is MNHNS and CDR2 is SASEGT. The CDR3 DNA sequence: TGTGCCAGCAGTGAAGGTCCAGGGAGCTCCTACGAGCAGTACTTC. It translates to CASSEGPGSSYEQYF.

The V and J genes are TRBV6-1 and TRBJ2-5; 7 bases match TRBD1. Germline V gene lookup returns CDR1 MNHNS and CDR2 SASEGT. Trimming cost V 2 bases and J 5 bases; bases outside gene matches: 5. The CDR3 runs to 14 residues. CDR3 region: CASSEYRGYETQYF. In DNA, the CDR3 is TGTGCCAGCAGTGAATACAGGGGCTATGAGACCCAGTACTTC.

The rearrangement joins TRBV2 to TRBJ2-3; tentative D call: TRBD1 (6 bases). The V end was cut by 3 bases, the J end by 0 bases, with 16 bases between. Germline V lookup: CDR1 SNHLY, CDR2 FYNNEI. CDR3 size: 17 residues. CDR3 in amino acids: CASSDPTGFTSTDTQYF. Written as DNA, the CDR3 is TGTGCCAGCAGTGACCCCACAGGGTTTACTAGCACAGATACGCAGTATTTT.

The chain has TRBV29-1 and TRBJ2-3, with TRBD2 matching over 16 bases. The germline V gene encodes CDR1 SQVTM and CDR2 ANQGSEA. CDR3 length equals 17 residues. J was trimmed by 0 bases and V by 6 bases; bases with no gene match: 6. CDR3 DNA sequence: TGCAGCGTCAGTGGGACTAGCGGGGGGGAAAGCACAGATACGCAGTATTTT. Its protein is CSVSGTSGGESTDTQYF.

V usage is TRBV30 and J usage is TRBJ2-3; 7 bases fit TRBD1. Germline trimming cut 2 bases from V and 2 bases from J; bases unmatched to any gene: 4. Germline V gene sequence: CDR1 GTSNPN, CDR2 SVGIG (reference sequence). CDR3 length: 14 amino acids. The CDR3 nucleotides are TGTGCCTGGAGTCGGACAGGCAACACAGATACGCAGTATTTT. Its protein product is CAWSRTGNTDTQYF.

The chain combines TRBV27 with TRBJ2-3; TRBD2 matches 8 bases. CDR3 length equals 16 residues. The V gene end was trimmed by 5 bases and the J gene end by 4 bases; junction bases not matched to a gene: 11. From germline, CDR1 is MNHEY and CDR2 SMNVEV (reference sequence). This chain's CDR3 is CASSPSAGDFADTQYF. Here the CDR3 DNA reads TGTGCCAGCAGTCCCTCAGCGGGGGACTTCGCAGATACGCAGTATTTT.

The genes are TRBV15 and TRBJ1-5; the D is unclear. The CDR3 is 17 residues long. Between the trimmed V and J ends, which lost 1 base and 1 base, there was a span of 14 bases. Germline assignment: CDR1 LNHNV and CDR2 YYDKDF (reference sequence). CDR3 protein: CATSRVEAETSNQPQHF. The CDR3 bases are TGTGCCACCAGCAGAGTAGAGGCAGAAACCAGCAATCAGCCCCAGCATTTT.

The V and J genes are TRBV6-1 and TRBJ1-1; a weak D match, TRBD1 (6 bases). CDR3 length: 18 residues. Trimming took 3 bases from V and 6 from J, leaving 26 bases between them. The germline V gene has CDR1 MNHNS and CDR2 SASEGT. The CDR3 bases are TGTGCCAGCAGTGACCCGGGGGGAACAGGGTTTGGTGCATCTGAAGCTTTCTTT. Amino acid sequence: CASSDPGGTGFGASEAFF.

Points on this clone: This same CDR3 is encoded by further DNA sequences in the sample. The chain carries TRBV6-5 and TRBJ2-5; D possibly corresponds to TRBD2 (7 bases). This CDR3 region has 14 residues. The germline V and J ends were trimmed by 2 bases and 5 bases, with 12 bases remaining between them. Looked up from germline, CDR1 is MNHEY and CDR2 is SVGAGI. CDR3 sequence reads: CASSYAGAGETQYF. As DNA, the CDR3 is TGTGCCAGCAGTTACGCGGGGGCGGGGGAGACCCAGTACTTC.

This sequence joins TRBV13 and TRBJ2-2, with D possibly TRBD1 on 5 matching bases. This CDR3 is 12 amino acids long. V lost 7 bases, J lost 7 bases, and 10 bases lay in between. The germline V gene has CDR1 PRHDT and CDR2 FYEKMQ (reference sequence). The CDR3 protein is CASTLGHGELFF. DNA for the CDR3: TGTGCCAGCACCCTGGGGCACGGGGAGCTGTTTTTT. Full variable domain (rest looked up from reference TRBV13 and TRBJ2-2): AAGVIQSPRHLIKEKRETATLKCYPIPRHDTVYWYQQGPGQDPQFLISFYEKMQSDKGSIPDRFSAQQFSDYHSELNMSSLELGDSALYFCASTLGHGELFFGEGSRLTVL.

This clone was recorded a few times. Other DNA variants within this sample encode the same CDR3. The chain links TRBV5-4 to TRBJ1-1, with D uncertain. V gave up 0 bases and J gave up 1 base, with 4 bases separating them. The germline CDR1 and CDR2 sequences are SGHNT and YYREEE (reference sequence). This CDR3 has 13 amino acids. The CDR3 DNA reads as TGTGCCAGCAGCTTGGAGGGGAACACTGAAGCTTTCTTT. Translation: CASSLEGNTEAFF.

The chain combines TRBV10-1 with TRBJ2-7; 7 bases line up with TRBD1. CDR1 is WNHNN and CDR2 is SYGVQD in the germline V gene (reference sequence). CDR3 length: 14 amino acids. Trimming cost V 5 bases and J 4 bases; bases outside gene matches: 8. CDR3 bases: TGCGCCAGCAGTAAAACAGGGGCCGCGTACGAGCAGTACTTC. It encodes CASSKTGAAYEQYF.

The chain joins TRBV4-1 to TRBJ1-1; no firm D call. Trimming took off 0 bases at V and 1 base at J, with 12 bases between the two ends. CDR3 size: 16 residues. Germline V lookup: CDR1 MGHRA, CDR2 YSYEKL. DNA for the CDR3: TGCGCCAGCAGCCAAGATCTTGGGGTCGGGAACACTGAAGCTTTCTTT. This codes for CASSQDLGVGNTEAFF.

This clone was counted a few times. This chain connects TRBV29-1 to TRBJ1-1, with unresolved D. The CDR3 contains 13 residues. Trimming left V 6 bases short and J 0 bases short, with 11 bases between. CDR1 is SQVTM and CDR2 is ANQGSEA in the germline V gene. In nucleotides, the CDR3 is TGCAGCGTGGGCGGAGTCCTGAACACTGAAGCTTTCTTT. Its translation: CSVGGVLNTEAFF.

J is TRBJ2-5 and V is TRBV5-8; D not certain. From germline, CDR1 is SGHTS and CDR2 YDEGEE. The CDR3 length is 13 residues. The V gene lost 4 bases and the J gene lost 4 bases, with 11 bases spanning the gap. The CDR3, as DNA: TGTGCCAGCAGCCCCAGCGAACGAGAGACCCAGTACTTC. This encodes CASSPSERETQYF.

This chain uses TRBV30 with TRBJ1-4; 7 bases are a match to TRBD1. Germline-derived CDR1 and CDR2 are GTSNPN and SVGIG (reference sequence). Unmatched junction bases numbered 11, after V lost 2 bases and J lost 8 bases. CDR3 length equals 15 residues. The CDR3, as DNA: TGTGCCTGGAGTACCCCAGGGGGGCTAAGGGAAAAACTGTTTTTT. This sequence encodes CAWSTPGGLREKLFF.

This clone was recorded once. V gene TRBV6-1 combines with J gene TRBJ1-4; 8 bases fit TRBD1. The length of the CDR3 is 16 residues. After removal of 0 bases from V and 6 bases from J, the junction contained 6 bases not matched to a gene. Germline V gene data show CDR1 as MNHNS and CDR2 as SASEGT. This CDR3 reads CASSEAWTGRDEKLFF. In DNA, the CDR3 is TGTGCCAGCAGTGAAGCATGGACAGGGCGGGATGAAAAACTGTTTTTT.

J is TRBJ2-2 and V is TRBV9; 12 nucleotides line up with TRBD2. With 2 bases clipped from V and 7 bases from J, the junction kept 15 bases outside the gene matches. The germline gives CDR1 SGDLS, CDR2 YYNGEE. CDR3 length: 19 amino acids. The chain's CDR3 is CASSVLAGGPSVYHGELFF. Written as DNA, the CDR3 is TGTGCCAGCAGCGTCCTAGCGGGGGGGCCCTCAGTTTACCACGGGGAGCTGTTTTTT.